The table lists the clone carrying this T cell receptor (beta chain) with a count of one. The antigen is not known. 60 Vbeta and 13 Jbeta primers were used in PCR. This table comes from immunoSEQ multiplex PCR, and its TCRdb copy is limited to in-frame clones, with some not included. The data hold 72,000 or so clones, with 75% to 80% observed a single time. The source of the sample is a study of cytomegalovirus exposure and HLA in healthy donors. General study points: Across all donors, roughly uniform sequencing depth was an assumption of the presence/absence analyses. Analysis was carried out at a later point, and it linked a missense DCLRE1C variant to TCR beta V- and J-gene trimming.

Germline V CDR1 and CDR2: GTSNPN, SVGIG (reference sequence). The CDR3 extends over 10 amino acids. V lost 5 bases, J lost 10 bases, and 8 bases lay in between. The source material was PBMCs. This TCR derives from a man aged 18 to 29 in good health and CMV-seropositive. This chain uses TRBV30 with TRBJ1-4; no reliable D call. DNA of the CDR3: TGTGCCTGGGGCACGGGAAAACTGTTTTTT. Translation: CAWGTGKLFF.